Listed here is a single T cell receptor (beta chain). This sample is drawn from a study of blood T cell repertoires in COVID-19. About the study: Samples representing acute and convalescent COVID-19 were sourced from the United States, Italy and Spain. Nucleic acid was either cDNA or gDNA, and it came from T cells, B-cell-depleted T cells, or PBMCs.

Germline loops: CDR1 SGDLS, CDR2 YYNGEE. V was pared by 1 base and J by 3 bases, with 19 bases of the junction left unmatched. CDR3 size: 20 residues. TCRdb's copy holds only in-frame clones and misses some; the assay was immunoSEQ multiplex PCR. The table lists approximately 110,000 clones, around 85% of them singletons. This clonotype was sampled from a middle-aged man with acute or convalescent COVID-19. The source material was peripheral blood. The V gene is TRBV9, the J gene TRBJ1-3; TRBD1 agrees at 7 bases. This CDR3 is CASSVKAVGQKSLGGNTIYF. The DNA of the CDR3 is TGTGCCAGCAGCGTAAAGGCGGTGGGACAGAAAAGTTTGGGTGGAAACACCATATATTTT.